The entry below describes one T cell receptor (beta chain). Antigen specificity is unknown. The data belong to a study of blood T cells in healthy people across ages. V trimming: 7 bases; J trimming: 8 bases; junction bases outside the gene matches: 6. CDR1 and CDR2 (germline): DFQATT, SNEGSKA (reference sequence). The CDR3 has 12 residues. For the second PCR, which ran for 7 to 11 cycles, a sample-barcoded 5' primer and a J-beta primer mix were used. Carrying 12 random nucleotides, a template-switch adaptor labeled each individual cDNA molecule. Each CDR3 protein gets one entry after TCRdb re-called the 5' RACE reads with MiXCR. The sample carries around 620,000 distinct CDR3 sequences, roughly a quarter recorded once. Study-level findings and limits: In older individuals, TCR beta diversity per million T cells was lower, falling roughly linearly with age. Possibly confounding the expanded clonotype changes was the fact that donor CMV status was unknown.

Caucasian individuals from Russia who were healthy and aged roughly 6 to 90 acted as donors. This rearrangement joins TRBV20-1 to TRBJ1-4; 8 nucleotides agree with TRBD1. Sequenced: blood. The TCR sequence derives from a woman in her 70s in good health. The CDR3 sequence is CSVQGVGEKLFF. CDR3 in DNA: TGCAGTGTACAGGGGGTGGGAGAAAAACTGTTTTTT.